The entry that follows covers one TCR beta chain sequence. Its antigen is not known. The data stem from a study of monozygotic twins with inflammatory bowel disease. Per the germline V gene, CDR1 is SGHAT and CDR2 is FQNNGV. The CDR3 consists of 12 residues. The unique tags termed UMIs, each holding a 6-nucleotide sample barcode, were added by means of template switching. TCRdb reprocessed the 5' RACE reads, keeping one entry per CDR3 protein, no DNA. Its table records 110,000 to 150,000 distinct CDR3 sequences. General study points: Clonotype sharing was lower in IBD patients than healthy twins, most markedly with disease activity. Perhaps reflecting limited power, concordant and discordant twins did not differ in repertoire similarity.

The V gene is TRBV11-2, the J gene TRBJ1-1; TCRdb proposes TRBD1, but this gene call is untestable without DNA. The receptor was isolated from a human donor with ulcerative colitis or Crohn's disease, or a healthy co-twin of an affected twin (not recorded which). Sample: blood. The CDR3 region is CASSPRYTEAFF.